This T cell receptor (beta chain) emerged from a study of blood T cells in healthy people across ages. As for the study in general: Template-switching capture recovered about one barcoded beta molecule per two T cells.

Deletions cut 10 bases from V and 5 bases from J, with 12 bases between. Germline V gives CDR1 LNHDA, CDR2 SQIVND (reference sequence). The CDR3 has 12 amino acids. It was with a sample-barcoded 5' primer and a J-beta primer mix that a second PCR of roughly 7 to 12 cycles was run. TCRdb recomputed calls from the 5' RACE reads with MiXCR, one row per CDR3 protein. The sample contains more than 650,000 distinct CDR3 sequences, about 20% of which appear only once. Overall study results and limits: Diversity figures derived from one million T cells were judged to underestimate the true value. Expanded clonotype shifts may have been confounded, as the donors had an unknown CMV status.

This clonotype was picked up one time. Its specificity is unknown. The source of this sequence is a man in his 70s in good health. Material: blood. The V and J genes are TRBV19 and TRBJ2-1; TRBD1 or TRBD2 may be the D gene (5 bases each). CDR3 sequence: CATRGVHNEQFF. CDR3 bases: TGTGCCACCCGAGGGGTGCACAATGAGCAGTTCTTC.